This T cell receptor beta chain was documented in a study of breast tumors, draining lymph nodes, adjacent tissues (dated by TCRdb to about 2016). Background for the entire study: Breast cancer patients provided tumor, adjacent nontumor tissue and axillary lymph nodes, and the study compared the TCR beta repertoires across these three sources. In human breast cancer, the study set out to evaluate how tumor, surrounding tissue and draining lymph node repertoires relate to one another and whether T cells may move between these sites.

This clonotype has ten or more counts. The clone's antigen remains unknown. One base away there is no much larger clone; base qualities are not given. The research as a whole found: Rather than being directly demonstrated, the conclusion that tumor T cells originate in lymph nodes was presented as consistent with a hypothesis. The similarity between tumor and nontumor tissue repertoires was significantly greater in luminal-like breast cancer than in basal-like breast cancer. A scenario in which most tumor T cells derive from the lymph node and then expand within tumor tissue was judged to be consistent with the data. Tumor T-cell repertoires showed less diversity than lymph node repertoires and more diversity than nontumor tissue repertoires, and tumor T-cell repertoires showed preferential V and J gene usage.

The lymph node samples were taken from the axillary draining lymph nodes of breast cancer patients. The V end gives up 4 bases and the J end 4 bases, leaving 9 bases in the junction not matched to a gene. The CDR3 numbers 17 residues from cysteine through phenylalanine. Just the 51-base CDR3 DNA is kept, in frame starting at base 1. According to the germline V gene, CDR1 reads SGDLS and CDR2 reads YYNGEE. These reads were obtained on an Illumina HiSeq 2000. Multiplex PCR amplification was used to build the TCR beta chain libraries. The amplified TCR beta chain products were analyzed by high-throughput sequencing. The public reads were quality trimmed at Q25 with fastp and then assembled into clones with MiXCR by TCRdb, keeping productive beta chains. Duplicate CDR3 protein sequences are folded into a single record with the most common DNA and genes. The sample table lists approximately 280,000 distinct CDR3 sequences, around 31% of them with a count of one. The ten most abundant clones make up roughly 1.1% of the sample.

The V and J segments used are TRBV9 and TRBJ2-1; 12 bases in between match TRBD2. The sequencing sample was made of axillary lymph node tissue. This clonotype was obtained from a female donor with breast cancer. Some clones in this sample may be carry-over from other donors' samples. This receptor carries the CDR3 CASSPLGLAGLYNEQFF. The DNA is TGTGCCAGCAGCCCCCTCGGACTAGCGGGACTGTACAATGAGCAGTTCTTC.